This TCR beta chain was retrieved from a study of T-cell reconstitution after alpha-beta-depleted transplantation in children. Per the germline V gene, CDR1 is SGHKS and CDR2 is YYEKEE (reference sequence). This CDR3 contains 14 residues. The germline V and J ends were trimmed by 4 bases and 0 bases, with 8 bases remaining between them. This clonotype is termed medium-sized. Unique molecular identifiers were used in preparing the TCRbeta library. MiXCR, applied by TCRdb to the PCR reads, yields one record per CDR3 protein. Of about 6,200 distinct CDR3 sequences detected, about 15% appear once; the ten largest clones hold over 5%.

Sequenced here: PBMCs, sampled before TCRalphabeta/CD19-depleted stem cell transplant. This receptor was obtained from a boy under 18 with acute lymphoblastic leukemia, due to receive a stem cell transplant. The J gene is TRBJ1-5, the V gene TRBV5-5; D possibly corresponds to TRBD1 (5 bases). CDR3 sequence reads: CASSGGNSNQPQHF. CDR3 in DNA: TGTGCCAGCAGCGGGGGGAATAGCAATCAGCCCCAGCATTTT.